A single sample is the source of the 26 T cell receptor beta chains below, sequenced in a study of blood T cell repertoires in COVID-19. Some clones are missing from TCRdb's copy, which holds only in-frame ones; the method was immunoSEQ multiplex PCR. The sample lists some 200,000 clones; over 70% were seen once. Sequencing was carried out using peripheral blood. These receptors all stem from a woman aged 70-85 years with acute or convalescent COVID-19.

V usage is TRBV19 and J usage is TRBJ1-1; possible D gene TRBD1, 6 bases. Trimming removed 4 bases at V and 0 bases at J, with 9 bases between. Germline assignment: CDR1 LNHDA and CDR2 SQIVND (reference sequence). There are 14 residues in the CDR3. CDR3 DNA sequence: TGTGCCAGTAGTACCGGGACACTGAACACTGAAGCTTTCTTT. Translating gives CASSTGTLNTEAFF.

V gene TRBV27 combines with J gene TRBJ1-2, with D possibly TRBD1 on 5 matching bases. The CDR3 extends over 15 amino acids. V lost 2 bases to trimming and J lost 2 bases, with 12 bases between them. Germline CDR1 is MNHEY and CDR2 is SMNVEV (reference sequence). CDR3 in DNA: TGTGCCAGCAGTTTAGGATCCGGGGGGAACTATGGCTACACCTTC. It is translated as CASSLGSGGNYGYTF.

The chain couples TRBV30 to TRBJ1-5; 9 positions match TRBD1. Germline lookup yields CDR1 GTSNPN and CDR2 SVGIG (reference sequence). This CDR3 contains 13 residues. Trimming cost V 6 bases and J 6 bases; bases outside gene matches: 6. CDR3 bases: TGTGCCTGTGGACAGGGGAAGGTTCAGCCCCAGCATTTT. It codes for CACGQGKVQPQHF.

This clone came up once. This sequence joins TRBV18 and TRBJ2-7, with 10 bases that match TRBD2. Germline V gene data show CDR1 as KGHSH and CDR2 as LQKENI. The length of the CDR3 is 16 residues. V lost 6 bases to trimming and J lost 0 bases; unmatched junction nucleotides: 8. Here the CDR3 reads CASSPETSGLSYEQYF. Written as DNA, the CDR3 is TGTGCCAGCTCGCCAGAGACTAGCGGGCTCTCCTACGAGCAGTACTTC.

V and J are TRBV10-1 and TRBJ2-3, with 10 bases aligning to TRBD2. The germline V gene encodes CDR1 WNHNN and CDR2 SYGVQD (reference sequence). V was clipped by 3 bases and J by 9 bases; unmatched bases: 3. This CDR3 has 13 amino acids. In DNA, the CDR3 is TGCGCCAGCAGTGATAATAGCGGGAGGACGCAGTATTTT. Protein product: CASSDNSGRTQYF.

The chain is built from TRBV27 and TRBJ1-4; no clear D. V was clipped by 0 bases and J by 8 bases, with 16 bases between them. Germline-derived CDR1 and CDR2 are MNHEY and SMNVEV (reference sequence). The CDR3 has 16 amino acids. In nucleotides, the CDR3 is TGTGCCAGCAGTTTATCGCAGACACTCATACGGGAAAAACTGTTTTTT. It encodes CASSLSQTLIREKLFF.

V gene TRBV27 combines with J gene TRBJ1-6, with TRBD1 matching 8 bases. The germline V gene encodes CDR1 MNHEY and CDR2 SMNVEV (reference sequence). V lost 1 base and J lost 10; bases outside the gene matches: 12. The CDR3 has 17 residues. CDR3 region: CASSLLFIQGGKSPLHF. The CDR3, as DNA: TGTGCCAGCAGTTTATTATTCATACAGGGGGGGAAATCACCCCTCCACTTT.

The gene calls are TRBV10-1 and TRBJ2-5; D is perhaps TRBD2 (6 bases). There are 17 residues in the CDR3. V was clipped by 8 bases and J by 7 bases, with 29 bases between them. Germline V gene lookup returns CDR1 WNHNN and CDR2 SYGVQD (reference sequence). The CDR3 reads CASGSLYRRGNDWTQYF. The CDR3 nucleotides read TGCGCCAGCGGAAGTCTTTATCGGCGGGGTAATGATTGGACCCAGTACTTC.

This chain links TRBV19 with TRBJ2-3; the match to TRBD1 covers 10 bases. This CDR3 is built from 14 residues. Germline values: CDR1 LNHDA, CDR2 SQIVND (reference sequence). J was trimmed by 5 bases and V by 5 bases; bases with no gene match: 4. The CDR3 is CASSFGTGEDTQYF. The CDR3 region has the DNA TGTGCCAGTAGTTTCGGGACAGGGGAAGATACGCAGTATTTT.

V is TRBV27 and J is TRBJ2-3; 16 bases agree with TRBD2. J lost 4 bases, V lost 8 bases, and 0 bases had no gene match. This CDR3 region has 14 residues. The germline V gene encodes CDR1 MNHEY and CDR2 SMNVEV (reference sequence). Here the CDR3 reads CASGTSGRADTQYF. CDR3 in DNA: TGTGCCAGCGGGACTAGCGGGAGGGCAGATACGCAGTATTTT.

CDR3 nucleotide sequence: TGTGCCAGCAGCTTGACTAGCGGGACTCCCGAGCAGTACTTC. This gives the protein CASSLTSGTPEQYF. The rearrangement joins TRBV7-2 to TRBJ2-7, with 11 positions matching TRBD2. Germline trimming cut 3 bases from V and 6 bases from J; bases unmatched to any gene: 4. This CDR3 has 14 amino acids. Germline V gives CDR1 SGHTA, CDR2 FQGNSA. The full variable domain, rest sourced from reference TRBV7-2 and TRBJ2-7, is GAGVSQSPSNKVTEKGKDVELRCDPISGHTALYWYRQSLGQGLEFLIYFQGNSAPDKSGLPSDRFSAERTGGSVSTLTIQRTQQEDSAVYLCASSLTSGTPEQYFGPGTRLTVT.

The rearrangement uses TRBV4-2 and TRBJ2-3; the match to TRBD2 covers 14 bases. The ends lost 6 bases at V and 5 bases at J; junction bases unmatched: 7. CDR1 and CDR2 from the germline V gene are LGHNA and YNFKEQ. The CDR3 contains 16 residues. As DNA, the CDR3 is TGTGCCAGCAGACAACCCGGACTAGCGGGAGGAGATACGCAGTATTTT. This translates into CASRQPGLAGGDTQYF.

V is TRBV5-1 and J is TRBJ1-2; D perhaps matches TRBD1 (6 bases). Trimming shortened V by 0 bases and J by 5 bases, and 14 bases separated the two germline ends. The germline gives CDR1 SGHRS, CDR2 YFSETQ. CDR3 length: 15 amino acids. The CDR3 spells CASSLVQGEGYGYTF. Here the CDR3 DNA reads TGCGCCAGCAGCTTGGTACAGGGAGAGGGGTATGGCTACACCTTC.

The chain joins TRBV27 to TRBJ1-1; 7 bases line up with TRBD1. Losses at the gene ends were 7 bases for V and 0 bases for J; bases not matched to a gene: 14. Germline V gene lookup returns CDR1 MNHEY and CDR2 SMNVEV (reference sequence). The CDR3 consists of 17 residues. This CDR3 is CASNPQGGPLLNTEAFF. CDR3 nucleotides: TGTGCCAGCAACCCCCAGGGGGGCCCGCTATTGAACACTGAAGCTTTCTTT.

V gene TRBV23-1 combines with J gene TRBJ2-7, with 8 bases fitting TRBD1. TRBV23-1 is an open reading frame whose function is uncertain. This CDR3 comprises 13 residues. The V and J ends lost 4 bases and 5 bases, in that order; junction bases with no gene match: 4. The CDR3 is CASSPGQAHEQYF. The CDR3 region has the DNA TGCGCCAGCAGTCCGGGACAGGCCCACGAGCAGTACTTC.

This chain links TRBV6-5 with TRBJ2-1; 7 nucleotides agree with TRBD2. The CDR3 is 14 residues long. The junction had 5 bases not matched to a gene; V was cut back by 0 bases and J by 9 bases. Germline V gene data show CDR1 as MNHEY and CDR2 as SVGAGI. The CDR3 sequence: CASSYSSGGGEQFF. DNA of the CDR3: TGTGCCAGCAGTTACTCTTCGGGAGGTGGTGAGCAGTTCTTC.

This clone appeared once. This chain connects TRBV19 to TRBJ1-6; weak D call: TRBD1 (6 bases). There are 21 residues in the CDR3. V gave up 2 bases and J gave up 8 bases, with 31 bases separating them. Germline assignment: CDR1 LNHDA and CDR2 SQIVND (reference sequence). The CDR3 loop is CASSIYGDQGFRAKGDSPLHF. For the CDR3, the DNA is TGTGCCAGTAGTATATATGGGGACCAGGGGTTTAGGGCCAAAGGAGATTCACCCCTCCACTTT.

This chain uses TRBV15 with TRBJ1-6, with D uncertain. The CDR3 consists of 13 residues. Germline lookup yields CDR1 LNHNV and CDR2 YYDKDF (reference sequence). V lost 1 base and J lost 10, with 8 bases in between. DNA of the CDR3: TGTGCCACCAGCAGAGGTGGGGAGTCACCCCTCCACTTT. It codes for CATSRGGESPLHF.

The gene calls are TRBV5-1 and TRBJ2-5, with TRBD2 identical over 14 bases. CDR1 is SGHRS, CDR2 YFSETQ, per germline. The CDR3 extends over 15 amino acids. After removal of 4 bases from V and 5 bases from J, the junction contained 4 bases not matched to a gene. For the CDR3, the DNA is TGCGCCAGCAGCACGGGACTAGCGGGAGAGGAGACCCAGTACTTC. Translation: CASSTGLAGEETQYF.

The chain joins TRBV11-3 to TRBJ2-1, with D possibly being TRBD2 (6 bases). V lost 4 bases to trimming and J lost 6 bases, with 13 bases between them. This CDR3 contains 14 residues. Per the germline V gene, CDR1 is SGHNT and CDR2 is YENEEA. The CDR3 nucleotides are TGTGCCAGCAGCTACGGAGGGCCTGGCAATGAGCAGTTCTTC. The encoded protein is CASSYGGPGNEQFF.

The rearrangement uses TRBV5-1 and TRBJ1-1, with D tentatively TRBD1 (6 bases). The germline V gene has CDR1 SGHRS and CDR2 YFSETQ. The CDR3 sequence is 14 residues long. V lost 4 bases to trimming and J lost 3 bases, with 13 bases between them. CDR3 coding DNA: TGCGCCAGCAGCCCCTCACAGGGATACACTGAAGCTTTCTTT. Translating it yields CASSPSQGYTEAFF.

The chain has TRBV27 and TRBJ2-7, with 10 bases aligning to TRBD1. After removal of 5 bases from V and 6 bases from J, the junction contained 7 bases not matched to a gene. CDR1 and CDR2 (germline): MNHEY, SMNVEV (reference sequence). The CDR3 consists of 14 residues. The CDR3 spells CASSLRDRGSEQYF. CDR3 bases: TGTGCCAGCAGTCTCCGGGACAGGGGTTCCGAGCAGTACTTC.

The chain has TRBV30 and TRBJ2-1; TRBD2 is a possible D gene (6 bases). The CDR3 spans 16 residues. Germline V gene data show CDR1 as GTSNPN and CDR2 as SVGIG (reference sequence). V gave up 3 bases and J gave up 6 bases, with 21 bases separating them. CDR3 DNA sequence: TGTGCCTGGAGCGCCGGGGGAGCTCTCCCCGTCAATGAGCAGTTCTTC. Translating gives CAWSAGGALPVNEQFF. The full variable domain, completed using reference TRBV30 and TRBJ2-1, is SQTIHQWPATLVQPVGSPLSLECTVEGTSNPNLYWYRQAAGRGLQLLFYSVGIGQISSEVPQNLSASRPQDRQFILSSKKLLLSDSGFYLCAWSAGGALPVNEQFFGPGTRLTVL.

The J gene is TRBJ1-1, the V gene TRBV9; D gene ambiguous. V was pared by 3 bases and J by 3 bases, with 12 bases between. The CDR3 totals 14 residues. Germline V CDR1 and CDR2: SGDLS, YYNGEE. CDR3 sequence (DNA): TGTGCCAGCAGCGCCGGGGTCCGGGACACTGAAGCTTTCTTT. Translation gives CASSAGVRDTEAFF.

CDR3 sequence (DNA): TGTGCCAGCAGAGTCGGACAGGGTGATACTGAAGCTTTCTTT. It is translated as CASRVGQGDTEAFF. This chain connects TRBV6-5 to TRBJ1-1, with TRBD1 identical over 8 bases. V was clipped by 6 bases and J by 5 bases; unmatched bases: 8. The CDR3 has 14 amino acids. The V gene's germline CDR1 is MNHEY and CDR2 SVGAGI.

This chain joins TRBV7-2 and TRBJ1-1; D is perhaps TRBD1 (6 bases). The ends were cut back, 5 bases at V and 3 bases at J, with 13 bases in the middle. CDR3 size: 14 residues. Germline CDR1 is SGHTA and CDR2 is FQGNSA. The chain's CDR3 is CASSLQGPYTEAFF. For the CDR3, the DNA is TGTGCCAGCAGCCTGCAGGGGCCTTACACTGAAGCTTTCTTT. The entire variable domain, with the rest obtained from reference TRBV7-2 and TRBJ1-1, is as follows: GAGVSQSPSNKVTEKGKDVELRCDPISGHTALYWYRQSLGQGLEFLIYFQGNSAPDKSGLPSDRFSAERTGGSVSTLTIQRTQQEDSAVYLCASSLQGPYTEAFFGQGTRLTVV.